What follows are 2 T cell receptor beta chains derived from one specimen sequenced in a study of CD8+ T cells in alopecia areata. Treatment in this sample: oral pan-JAK inhibitor, 5-10 mg twice daily. After isolation, RNA underwent reverse transcription to generate cDNA as the sequencing template. TCRdb keeps only in-frame clones here, not all; method: immunoSEQ multiplex PCR. The repertoire holds 150,000 to 200,000 clones, about 60% seen once, with more than 13% in the top ten. This sample comprised CD4+ T cells sorted from blood, obtained at week 24, from a patient treated with tofacitinib. These receptors all stem from a human donor with alopecia areata.

Points on this clone: The junction differs from germline at one of its ends, possibly a read error. The chain links TRBV7-7 to TRBJ2-5; weak D call: TRBD2 (7 bases). Looked up from germline, CDR1 is SSHAT and CDR2 is FNYEAQ (reference sequence). This CDR3 contains 15 residues. The CDR3 nucleotides read TGTGCTAGCAGCTTAGGGGGGGTGTTCCAAGAGACCCAGTACTTC. It yields the protein CASSLGGVFQETQYF.

The chain joins TRBV18 to TRBJ2-5; D is possibly TRBD1 (5 bases). V was pared by 3 bases and J by 2 bases, with 13 bases between. There are 15 residues in the CDR3. CDR1 and CDR2 (germline): KGHSH, LQKENI. In DNA form, the CDR3 reads TGTGCCAGCTCACCTCGCGGCAGGGAACAAGAGACCCAGTACTTC. Translated, it gives CASSPRGREQETQYF.